One sample yielded the 16 T cell receptor beta chains listed below, sequenced in a study of T cell changes during pregnancy in multiple sclerosis. This table comes from immunoSEQ multiplex PCR, and its TCRdb copy is limited to in-frame clones, with some not included. In the table there are over 35,000 clones, approximately 94% of which are singletons. The sequenced sample was CD4+ T cells from peripheral blood mononuclear cells, obtained in the second trimester of pregnancy. These receptors all come from a female donor with multiple sclerosis, enrolled in a pregnancy study.

This chain connects TRBV4-2 to TRBJ1-1; 7 bases fit TRBD1. Germline V lookup: CDR1 LGHNA, CDR2 YNFKEQ. V dropped 4 bases and J dropped 1; count of bases not matched to a gene: 9. The CDR3 is 16 residues long. The chain's CDR3 is CASSRPATGTNTEAFF. CDR3 bases: TGTGCCAGCAGCCGACCAGCGACAGGGACGAACACTGAAGCTTTCTTT.

The rearrangement uses TRBV2 and TRBJ1-5, with D hard to call. Per the germline V gene, CDR1 is SNHLY and CDR2 is FYNNEI. This CDR3 region has 14 residues. V gave up 4 bases and J gave up 0 bases, with 7 bases separating them. CDR3 sequence (DNA): TGTGCCAGCAGTGCGAGCTATAGCAATCAGCCCCAGCATTTT. Its protein is CASSASYSNQPQHF.

The chain links TRBV7-8 to TRBJ2-3; the D is unclear. Trimming removed 3 bases from V and 2 bases from J, with 18 bases in between. The germline gives CDR1 SGHVS, CDR2 FQNEAQ. The CDR3 runs to 17 residues. CDR3 sequence (DNA): TGTGCCAGCAGCTTTTTTTCCTATAGGAGAATCACAGATACGCAGTATTTT. Amino acid sequence: CASSFFSYRRITDTQYF.

The chain is built from TRBV12-5 and TRBJ2-3, with a weak D call TRBD2 (6 bases). The CDR3 is 15 amino acids. The V end lost 6 bases, the J end lost 6 bases, and 19 bases lay between the germline ends. Germline V lookup: CDR1 LGHNT, CDR2 FRNRAP. The CDR3 reads CASGAGLAGRDTQYF. In nucleotides, the CDR3 is TGTGCTAGTGGCGCCGGACTGGCTGGGAGGGATACGCAGTATTTT.

This chain links TRBV10-3 with TRBJ1-1; possible D gene TRBD1, 5 bases. Germline-derived CDR1 and CDR2 are ENHRY and SYGVKD. Trimming removed 6 bases at V and 11 bases at J, with 19 bases between. This CDR3 is 13 amino acids long. This CDR3 is CAIRKTGADEAFF. The CDR3 DNA is TGTGCCATCAGAAAAACAGGTGCAGATGAGGCTTTCTTT.

The CDR3 is CASSFGGGGFNEQFF. CDR3 coding DNA: TGTGCCAGCAGCTTCGGCGGGGGGGGATTCAATGAGCAGTTCTTC. The V and J genes are TRBV5-4 and TRBJ2-1; TRBD2 matches 9 bases. Unmatched junction bases numbered 6, after V lost 2 bases and J lost 6 bases. Germline V gives CDR1 SGHNT, CDR2 YYREEE (reference sequence). This CDR3 region has 15 residues.

V and J are TRBV11-2 and TRBJ2-2; 7 bases align to TRBD1. V lost 6 bases to trimming and J lost 4 bases; unmatched junction nucleotides: 11. The germline gives CDR1 SGHAT, CDR2 FQNNGV. CDR3 length: 16 residues. The CDR3 sequence: CASRIRQGILTGELFF. CDR3 bases: TGTGCCAGCAGGATTCGACAGGGAATTCTCACCGGGGAGCTGTTTTTT. Full variable domain (rest looked up from reference TRBV11-2 and TRBJ2-2): EAGVAQSPRYKIIEKRQSVAFWCNPISGHATLYWYQQILGQGPKLLIQFQNNGVVDDSQLPKDRFSAERLKGVDSTLKIQPAKLEDSAVYLCASRIRQGILTGELFFGEGSRLTVL.

This CDR3 reads CARKPPPPPGQGSLSPYTGELFF. In nucleotides, the CDR3 is TGTGCCCGGAAACCCCCCCCACCCCCGGGACAGGGCTCCCTCTCTCCCTACACCGGGGAGCTGTTTTTT. The rearrangement uses TRBV30 and TRBJ2-2; 9 positions agree with TRBD1. The CDR3 extends over 23 amino acids. Trimming removed 8 bases from V and 3 bases from J; junction bases left unmatched: 34. CDR1 is GTSNPN and CDR2 is SVGIG in the germline V gene (reference sequence).

The count of this clone is one. The chain recombines TRBV19 with TRBJ2-7, with D perhaps TRBD2 (6 bases). With 6 bases removed from V and 3 bases from J, the gap between germline ends came to 12 bases. The germline CDR1 and CDR2 sequences are LNHDA and SQIVND (reference sequence). The CDR3 sequence is 13 residues long. CDR3 DNA sequence: TGTGCCAGTAGGGAGCGGGCGGGCTACGAGCAGTACTTC. This translates into CASRERAGYEQYF.

The chain employs TRBV27 and TRBJ1-1; D not resolved. Germline V CDR1 and CDR2: MNHEY, SMNVEV (reference sequence). This CDR3 region has 15 residues. V lost 6 bases to trimming and J lost 5 bases, with 19 bases between them. CDR3 nucleotides: TGTGCCAGCAGAACAAAAGGGTCCAGAGGGACTGAAGCTTTCTTT. Residues: CASRTKGSRGTEAFF.

The chain links TRBV5-1 to TRBJ1-1; D ambiguous. The CDR3 has 16 residues. Trimming pared 3 bases from V and 6 bases from J, leaving 21 bases between. The germline V gene encodes CDR1 SGHRS and CDR2 YFSETQ. The CDR3 loop is CASSSNPDSHGPEAFF. The CDR3, as DNA: TGCGCCAGCAGCTCAAACCCTGACTCGCATGGCCCTGAAGCTTTCTTT. Together with reference TRBV5-1 and TRBJ1-1, the CDR3 gives the full variable domain: KAGVTQTPRYLIKTRGQQVTLSCSPISGHRSVSWYQQTPGQGLQFLFEYFSETQRNKGNFPGRFSGRQFSNSRSEMNVSTLELGDSALYLCASSSNPDSHGPEAFFGQGTRLTVV.

The chain links TRBV9 to TRBJ1-4; D might be TRBD1 (6 bases). Per germline, CDR1 SGDLS and CDR2 YYNGEE. V was shortened by 6 bases and J by 8 bases, with 20 bases between the two germline ends. This CDR3 is built from 15 residues. CDR3: CASNGGRAQREKLFF. DNA for the CDR3: TGTGCCAGCAATGGGGGCCGGGCTCAACGCGAAAAACTGTTTTTT.

The chain joins TRBV2 to TRBJ2-7; possible D gene TRBD2, 6 bases. The germline CDR1 and CDR2 sequences are SNHLY and FYNNEI. The ends were cut back, 3 bases at V and 0 bases at J, with 15 bases in the middle. The CDR3 has 16 residues. The CDR3 DNA reads TGTGCCAGCAGTGATGCGAACGCGGGGTACTCCTACGAGCAGTACTTC. This gives the protein CASSDANAGYSYEQYF.

V gene TRBV4-2 combines with J gene TRBJ2-7; D is possibly TRBD1 (6 bases). Germline V gives CDR1 LGHNA, CDR2 YNFKEQ. V lost 3 bases and J 2 bases, leaving 20 bases between the germline ends. This CDR3 has 17 amino acids. As DNA, the CDR3 is TGTGCCAGCAGCCATCAAGCCGTAGGGGGAACACCCTACGAGCAGTACTTC. Protein product: CASSHQAVGGTPYEQYF.

J is TRBJ1-4 and V is TRBV15, with a possible D match to TRBD1 (6 bases). The CDR3 runs to 15 residues. V was trimmed by 1 base and J by 5 bases, leaving 11 bases between them. Germline loops: CDR1 LNHNV, CDR2 YYDKDF (reference sequence). The CDR3 DNA is TGTGCCACCAGCAGAGGAGGGACACCAAATGAAAAACTGTTTTTT. Protein sequence: CATSRGGTPNEKLFF.

The chain employs TRBV19 and TRBJ1-5; D gene unclear. Germline V gene lookup returns CDR1 LNHDA and CDR2 SQIVND (reference sequence). This CDR3 has 13 residues. The V and J ends lost 3 bases and 5 bases respectively, with 8 bases between them. In DNA form, the CDR3 reads TGTGCCAGTAGTATCTACGCGGATCAGCCCCAGCATTTT. Residues: CASSIYADQPQHF.